These 22 T cell receptor beta chains share one sample of origin, sequenced in a study of T cells in Graves' hyperthyroidism and ophthalmopathy. Amplification of TCR beta CDR3 regions used RNA as the template. TCR CDR3 regions were first amplified by RT-PCR with HTBI primers. Each CDR3 protein is one row after TCRdb ran MiXCR on the multiplex PCR reads. Here the sample spans 370,000 or so distinct CDR3 sequences, 15% to 17% being singletons. The sample was blood. The receptors were sampled from a woman between 18 and 30 years old with Graves' hyperthyroidism that later progressed to Graves' ophthalmopathy.

For the CDR3, the DNA is TGCAGTGCCATACTACGGGACAGGGGAGTGGGCTACACCTTC. This codes for CSAILRDRGVGYTF. The chain couples TRBV20-1 to TRBJ1-2; 10 positions match TRBD1. CDR1 and CDR2 (germline): DFQATT, SNEGSKA (reference sequence). CDR3 size: 14 residues. The ends lost 6 bases at V and 8 bases at J; junction bases unmatched: 12.

This clonotype showed up many times. The J gene is TRBJ2-7, the V gene TRBV11-2; perhaps TRBD1 as D (7 bases). The CDR3 contains 15 residues. Germline V gives CDR1 SGHAT, CDR2 FQNNGV. Trimming left V 1 base short and J 3 bases short, with 13 bases between. This CDR3 is CASSLVSGGGYEQYF. The CDR3 nucleotides are TGTGCCAGCAGCTTAGTTTCAGGGGGAGGCTACGAGCAGTACTTC.

This clonotype occurred many times. DNA for the CDR3: TGTGCCAGCGGGATTTACAAAGGGGGGGAGCAGTTCTTC. This encodes CASGIYKGGEQFF. V is TRBV27 and J is TRBJ2-1; D possibly matches TRBD1 or TRBD2 (6 bases each). V lost 8 bases and J lost 10, with 18 bases in between. Germline-derived CDR1 and CDR2 are MNHEY and SMNVEV (reference sequence). CDR3 length: 13 residues.

This clonotype has at least ten counts. This chain connects TRBV2 to TRBJ2-1; TRBD2 matches 11 bases. Unmatched junction bases numbered 13, after V lost 0 bases and J lost 9 bases. The CDR3 extends over 18 amino acids. Germline lookup yields CDR1 SNHLY and CDR2 FYNNEI. The CDR3 sequence is CASSEASGTSGSLGEQFF. CDR3 in DNA: TGTGCCAGCAGTGAAGCGTCCGGTACTAGCGGGAGTCTCGGTGAGCAGTTCTTC.

This clonotype occurred many times. The V gene is TRBV5-6, the J gene TRBJ2-1; 9 bases line up with TRBD1. With 4 bases clipped from V and 2 bases from J, the junction kept 7 bases outside the gene matches. Germline V gene data show CDR1 as SGHDT and CDR2 as YYEEEE. The CDR3 runs 16 residues. The CDR3 protein is CASSPDGQGPYNEQFF. The CDR3 region has the DNA TGTGCCAGCAGCCCCGACGGACAGGGGCCCTACAATGAGCAGTTCTTC.

The rearrangement links TRBV19 to TRBJ1-5, with a tentative D call TRBD1 (5 bases). The CDR3 length is 15 residues. Per the germline V gene, CDR1 is LNHDA and CDR2 is SQIVND (reference sequence). Trimming removed 6 bases from V and 2 bases from J, with 14 bases in between. The CDR3 nucleotides read TGTGCCAGTAGCATAAAAGGGGAAGGCAATCAGCCCCAGCATTTT. Translated: CASSIKGEGNQPQHF.

This clonotype was observed at least ten times. The chain is built from TRBV4-2 and TRBJ2-7; D call uncertain. Germline assignment: CDR1 LGHNA and CDR2 YNFKEQ. The V end was cut by 0 bases, the J end by 1 base, with 4 bases between. This CDR3 has 13 residues. This CDR3 is CASSQDQSYEQYF. The DNA of the CDR3 is TGTGCCAGCAGCCAAGATCAATCCTACGAGCAGTACTTC.

This clonotype was seen repeatedly, ten times or more. An end of the junction does not agree with germline; a read error may underlie this. The chain uses TRBV5-1 and TRBJ1-1; no clear D. The germline gives CDR1 SGHRS, CDR2 YFSETQ. The CDR3 is 13 residues long. In DNA, the CDR3 is TGTGCCAGCAGCCCAGGACCGAACACTGAAGCTTTCTTT. This encodes CASSPGPNTEAFF.

J is TRBJ2-1 and V is TRBV10-3; D might be TRBD1 or TRBD2, each matching 5 bases. From germline, CDR1 is ENHRY and CDR2 SYGVKD. CDR3 size: 13 residues. V lost 2 bases and J 7 bases, leaving 9 bases between the germline ends. The CDR3 loop reads CAISEGGSNEQFF. The CDR3 nucleotides read TGTGCCATCAGTGAGGGGGGAAGTAATGAGCAGTTCTTC.

This clonotype was observed a handful of times. V usage is TRBV27 and J usage is TRBJ2-7; 8 bases line up with TRBD1. The CDR3 runs to 14 residues. Trimming took 5 bases from V and 2 from J; bases not matched to a gene: 5. CDR1 and CDR2 from the germline V gene are MNHEY and SMNVEV (reference sequence). The CDR3 sequence: CASSNRGSTYEQYF. CDR3 coding DNA: TGTGCCAGCAGTAACAGGGGGTCTACCTACGAGCAGTACTTC.

The V call is TRBV7-2, the J call TRBJ2-7, with 7 nucleotides matching TRBD2. The CDR3 consists of 15 residues. CDR1 and CDR2 (germline): SGHTA, FQGNSA. V dropped 3 bases and J dropped 0; count of bases not matched to a gene: 5. CDR3 DNA: TGTGCCAGCAGCTTGCAGCGGGACGACTCCTACGAGCAGTACTTC. It encodes CASSLQRDDSYEQYF.

V usage is TRBV4-1 and J usage is TRBJ2-7; D gene unclear. Trimming left V 0 bases short and J 7 bases short, with 10 bases between. The CDR3 runs 13 residues. Per germline, CDR1 MGHRA and CDR2 YSYEKL. As DNA, the CDR3 is TGCGCCAGCAGCCAAGACTCCCCTCGGGAGCAGTACTTC. This sequence encodes CASSQDSPREQYF.

This chain connects TRBV20-1 to TRBJ2-1; 7 nucleotides align to TRBD2. Germline V gene lookup returns CDR1 DFQATT and CDR2 SNEGSKA (reference sequence). Unmatched junction bases numbered 11, after V lost 5 bases and J lost 7 bases. The CDR3 has 14 residues. DNA of the CDR3: TGCAGTGCTGAAGCGGGTACCGGGGGGAATGAGCAGTTCTTC. It codes for CSAEAGTGGNEQFF.

This clonotype was seen ten or more times. J is TRBJ2-1 and V is TRBV15, with D possibly being TRBD1 (6 bases). The V end was cut by 0 bases, the J end by 1 base, with 10 bases between. Germline loops: CDR1 LNHNV, CDR2 YYDKDF (reference sequence). CDR3 length: 16 amino acids. The CDR3 here is CATSREPTGSYNEQFF. CDR3 nucleotides: TGTGCCACCAGCAGAGAACCGACAGGATCCTACAATGAGCAGTTCTTC.

This clonotype was counted at least ten times. The chain couples TRBV7-8 to TRBJ2-1, with 7 bases fitting TRBD2. The CDR3 runs to 15 residues. V lost 6 bases and J lost 5; bases outside the gene matches: 10. The germline gives CDR1 SGHVS, CDR2 FQNEAQ. In nucleotides, the CDR3 is TGTGCCAGCAGATGGACTAGTTCTGGAAACAATGAGCAGTTCTTC. Amino acids: CASRWTSSGNNEQFF. Supplemented by reference TRBV7-8 and TRBJ2-1, the full variable domain reads GAGVSQSPRYKVAKRGQDVALRCDPISGHVSLFWYQQALGQGPEFLTYFQNEAQLDKSGLPSDRFFAERPEGSVSTLKIQRTQQEDSAVYLCASRWTSSGNNEQFFGPGTRLTVL.

Only a few counts were recorded for this clonotype. The chain carries TRBV24-1 and TRBJ1-5; no clear D. CDR1 and CDR2 (germline): KGHDR, SFDVKD. The CDR3 length is 14 residues. V lost 0 bases to trimming and J lost 4 bases, with 6 bases between them. The CDR3 sequence is CATSDLRDNQPQHF. In DNA form, the CDR3 reads TGTGCCACCAGTGATTTGAGGGATAATCAGCCCCAGCATTTT.

The chain combines TRBV19 with TRBJ1-4; D may be TRBD1 (6 bases). Looked up from germline, CDR1 is LNHDA and CDR2 is SQIVND (reference sequence). The V end was cut by 10 bases, the J end by 8 bases, with 14 bases between. The length of the CDR3 is 12 residues. This CDR3 reads CATTGTGEKLFF. In DNA, the CDR3 is TGTGCCACAACAGGGACCGGGGAAAAACTGTTTTTT.

The chain employs TRBV11-3 and TRBJ2-5, with D possibly being TRBD2 (6 bases). The germline V gene encodes CDR1 SGHNT and CDR2 YENEEA. The CDR3 sequence is 15 residues long. Trimming removed 1 base from V and 3 bases from J, with 12 bases in between. The CDR3 region is CASSLVVRLEETQYF. CDR3 DNA: TGTGCCAGCAGCTTAGTCGTAAGACTAGAAGAGACCCAGTACTTC.

As concerns this clonotype: A clone one base away is much larger, so this may be a read error. CDR3 nucleotides: TGTGCCTGGAGTGTAACCCAAGATCAGTTCTTC. As protein: CAWSVTQDQFF. V usage is TRBV30 and J usage is TRBJ2-1, with D uncertain. The V gene's germline CDR1 is GTSNPN and CDR2 SVGIG (reference sequence). Trimming pared 0 bases from V and 13 bases from J, leaving 10 bases between. There are 11 residues in the CDR3.

Details on this clonotype: A much larger clone differs from this one at a single base, so this may be a read error. The rearrangement links TRBV18 to TRBJ2-1, with D possibly TRBD2 on 5 matching bases. The V gene's germline CDR1 is KGHSH and CDR2 LQKENI. This CDR3 region has 13 residues. DNA of the CDR3: TGTGCCAGCCCACCACGTTTACGGGGTGAGCAGTTCTTC. The encoded protein is CASPPRLRGEQFF.

This clonotype was detected only a few times. J is TRBJ2-7 and V is TRBV4-1, with D maybe TRBD2 (6 bases). CDR1 is MGHRA, CDR2 YSYEKL, per germline. Trimming took off 2 bases at V and 7 bases at J, with 15 bases between the two ends. CDR3 size: 14 residues. CDR3 amino acids: CASSQPGGGFEQYF. The CDR3 DNA follows: TGCGCCAGCAGCCAACCCGGTGGGGGGTTTGAGCAGTACTTC.

This clonotype was counted many times. The V gene is TRBV18, the J gene TRBJ2-1, with D perhaps matching TRBD1 (7 bases). V dropped 3 bases and J dropped 12 bases, with 12 bases sitting between them. This CDR3 has 12 residues. Germline V gives CDR1 KGHSH, CDR2 LQKENI. CDR3 residues: CASSPGTAGQFF. DNA for the CDR3: TGTGCCAGCTCACCTGGGACAGCGGGGCAGTTCTTC. Using reference TRBV18 and TRBJ2-1 for the parts outside the CDR3, the full variable domain is NAGVMQNPRHLVRRRGQEARLRCSPMKGHSHVYWYRQLPEEGLKFMVYLQKENIIDESGMPKERFSAEFPKEGPSILRIQQVVRGDSAAYFCASSPGTAGQFFGPGTRLTVL.